The 19 T cell receptor beta chains given below trace back to one sample, sequenced in a study of T-cell reconstitution after alpha-beta-depleted transplantation in children. Unique molecular identifiers featured in how the TCRbeta library was prepared. TCRdb called the PCR reads again in MiXCR, with one record for every CDR3 protein. The table lists approximately 630,000 distinct CDR3 sequences, less than 15% of them singletons. Sequencing used PBMCs, obtained before TCRalphabeta/CD19-depleted stem cell transplant. The receptors originated from a girl aged 2-15 years with congenital amegakaryocytic thrombocytopenia, due to receive a stem cell transplant.

There are many counts of this clonotype. V is TRBV5-1 and J is TRBJ1-6; D remains ambiguous. Trimming stripped 0 bases from V and 7 bases from J, with 5 bases between. The CDR3 runs 13 residues. Germline V gene lookup returns CDR1 SGHRS and CDR2 YFSETQ. CDR3 amino acids: CASSLGQNSPLHF. DNA for the CDR3: TGCGCCAGCAGCTTGGGACAAAATTCACCCCTCCACTTT. Together with reference TRBV5-1 and TRBJ1-6, the CDR3 gives the full variable domain: KAGVTQTPRYLIKTRGQQVTLSCSPISGHRSVSWYQQTPGQGLQFLFEYFSETQRNKGNFPGRFSGRQFSNSRSEMNVSTLELGDSALYLCASSLGQNSPLHFGNGTRLTVT.

In the case of this clonotype: A junction boundary mismatches the germline segment, possibly from a read error. This chain joins TRBV4-2 and TRBJ2-7, with 9 positions matching TRBD2. CDR3 length equals 14 residues. CDR1 is LGHNA, CDR2 YNFKEQ, per germline. The CDR3 loop reads CAISPGLAVYEQYF. In DNA, the CDR3 is TGTGCCATCAGCCCGGGACTAGCAGTCTACGAGCAGTACTTC.

This clonotype was recorded many times. V gene TRBV9 combines with J gene TRBJ1-2; weak D call: TRBD1 (5 bases). CDR1 is SGDLS and CDR2 is YYNGEE in the germline V gene. The CDR3 consists of 13 residues. V gave up 0 bases and J gave up 8 bases, with 11 bases separating them. CDR3 in amino acids: CASSVEGYRGYTF. The CDR3 DNA reads as TGTGCCAGCAGCGTAGAAGGGTACAGGGGCTACACCTTC.

This clonotype came up many times. The chain links TRBV12-3 or TRBV12-4 to TRBJ2-3; 8 nucleotides match TRBD2. V shed 3 bases, J shed 5 bases, and the junction held 16 bases outside the gene matches. This CDR3 comprises 18 residues. The CDR3 DNA is TGTGCCAGCAGTTTCCCGAACCCGGTAGCGGGATGGATAGATACGCAGTATTTT. This translates into CASSFPNPVAGWIDTQYF.

The sample holds many counts of this clonotype. The chain recombines TRBV20-1 with TRBJ2-1; 11 nucleotides match TRBD2. The junction had 1 base not matched to a gene; V was cut back by 1 base and J by 5 bases. Germline assignment: CDR1 DFQATT and CDR2 SNEGSKA (reference sequence). The CDR3 length is 14 residues. CDR3 sequence (DNA): TGCAGTGCTAGAGGTAGCGGGGGGGACAATGAGCAGTTCTTC. Its translation is CSARGSGGDNEQFF.

This clonotype came up a few times. V is TRBV10-3 and J is TRBJ1-1; D gene uncertain. From germline, CDR1 is ENHRY and CDR2 SYGVKD. The V end lost 8 bases, the J end lost 4 bases, and 14 bases lay between the germline ends. CDR3 length: 13 amino acids. The CDR3 DNA sequence: TGTGCCATCGGTAACCATGGGAGCACTGAAGCTTTCTTT. Translating it yields CAIGNHGSTEAFF.

With respect to this clonotype: A much larger clone lies a single base off, so this may be a read error. This chain joins TRBV24-1 and TRBJ2-1; 11 bases agree with TRBD2. The CDR3 totals 17 residues. V gave up 4 bases and J gave up 5 bases; unmatched junction bases: 9. CDR1 and CDR2 from the germline V gene are KGHDR and SFDVKD. The CDR3 nucleotides are TGTGCCACCAGTGACCCAGGGACTAGCGGAACTAACAATGAGCAGTTCTTC. It codes for CATSDPGTSGTNNEQFF.

The chain uses TRBV7-9 and TRBJ1-2; TRBD1 might be the D (5 bases). This CDR3 comprises 13 residues. The germline gives CDR1 SEHNR, CDR2 FQNEAQ (reference sequence). V lost 1 base and J 8 bases, leaving 11 bases between the germline ends. The CDR3 nucleotides read TGTGCCAGCAGCTTAGTACAGGTTGGCGGCTACACCTTC. This gives the protein CASSLVQVGGYTF.

V is TRBV5-1 and J is TRBJ2-1; possibly TRBD1 for D (6 bases). V was shortened by 1 base and J by 7 bases, with 18 bases between the two germline ends. The length of the CDR3 is 16 residues. CDR1 and CDR2 (germline): SGHRS, YFSETQ. The CDR3 is CASSLYVGARSNEQFF. The CDR3, as DNA: TGCGCCAGCAGCTTGTACGTGGGGGCCCGATCAAATGAGCAGTTCTTC.

This clonotype was seen a few times. The chain has TRBV14 and TRBJ2-1; 7 bases agree with TRBD2. CDR1 and CDR2 (germline): SGHDN, FVKESK. This CDR3 region has 18 residues. V trimming: 0 bases; J trimming: 8 bases; junction bases outside the gene matches: 16. The CDR3 here is CASSQDRRGRDLNDEQFF. The DNA for the CDR3 is TGTGCCAGCAGCCAAGATAGAAGAGGGAGGGACCTGAACGATGAGCAGTTCTTC.

This rearrangement joins TRBV7-2 to TRBJ2-1; 10 nucleotides align to TRBD2. Germline loops: CDR1 SGHTA, CDR2 FQGNSA. The CDR3 extends over 17 amino acids. Unmatched junction bases numbered 14, after V lost 5 bases and J lost 7 bases. CDR3 coding DNA: TGTGCCAGCAGCGGGGGGCTGGGACTAGCGCCTGGAAATGAGCAGTTCTTC. It translates to CASSGGLGLAPGNEQFF.

The V call is TRBV20-1, the J call TRBJ2-3, with 10 bases that match TRBD2. The CDR3 length is 16 residues. J lost 6 bases, V lost 4 bases, and 13 bases had no gene match. CDR1 and CDR2 (germline): DFQATT, SNEGSKA (reference sequence). The CDR3 here is CSANGASGRFYDTQYF. In DNA, the CDR3 is TGCAGTGCTAACGGGGCTAGCGGGAGATTTTACGATACGCAGTATTTT.

This chain uses TRBV19 with TRBJ2-1, with a possible D match to TRBD1 (5 bases). Trimming removed 4 bases at V and 8 bases at J, with 12 bases between. CDR1 LNHDA and CDR2 SQIVND come from the germline V gene (reference sequence). The CDR3 runs to 13 residues. The CDR3, as DNA: TGTGCCAGTAGTAGACAGAGTGGTCATGAGCAGTTCTTC. This codes for CASSRQSGHEQFF.

This clonotype was recorded a few times. This chain uses TRBV7-9 with TRBJ2-1, with TRBD2 matching 10 bases. The CDR3 has 17 amino acids. Trimming at V came to 6 bases and at J to 0 bases, leaving 8 bases not matched to a gene. CDR1 is SEHNR, CDR2 FQNEAQ, per germline (reference sequence). The CDR3 region is CASSGLAVTTSYNEQFF. The CDR3 DNA reads as TGTGCCAGCAGTGGACTAGCGGTAACTACCTCCTACAATGAGCAGTTCTTC.

The DNA of the CDR3 is TGCAGTGCTAGAGCGGGGCCTAACGCTGGCTACGAGCAGTACTTC. It specifies CSARAGPNAGYEQYF. The genes are TRBV20-1 and TRBJ2-7; D possibly uses TRBD1 or TRBD2 (5 bases each). This CDR3 is built from 15 residues. V was shortened by 1 base and J by 3 bases, with 16 bases between the two germline ends. The germline V gene has CDR1 DFQATT and CDR2 SNEGSKA (reference sequence).

This clonotype was recorded many times. The rearrangement joins TRBV20-1 to TRBJ1-1, with 10 bases matching TRBD1. V shed 5 bases and J 3 bases; nucleotides not matched to a gene: 3. Looked up from germline, CDR1 is DFQATT and CDR2 is SNEGSKA (reference sequence). CDR3 size: 13 residues. The CDR3 coding sequence is TGCAGTGCTCCCGGACAGGGGGACACTGAAGCTTTCTTT. Protein sequence: CSAPGQGDTEAFF.

In its sample, this clonotype was seen many times. The chain employs TRBV12-3 or TRBV12-4 and TRBJ1-4; D is possibly TRBD1 (5 bases). Between the trimmed V and J ends, which lost 3 bases and 7 bases, there was a span of 9 bases. CDR3 length equals 13 residues. CDR3: CASSFREFEKLFF. In DNA form, the CDR3 reads TGTGCCAGCAGTTTCAGGGAATTTGAAAAACTGTTTTTT.

The CDR3 nucleotides read TGTGCCAGCAGCATTCGCCCCCGGGGGGCAGATACGCAGTATTTT. This encodes CASSIRPRGADTQYF. The chain combines TRBV7-9 with TRBJ2-3, with 7 bases aligning to TRBD2. The ends lost 5 bases at V and 4 bases at J; junction bases unmatched: 9. Per the germline V gene, CDR1 is SEHNR and CDR2 is FQNEAQ (reference sequence). The CDR3 runs 15 residues.

The chain recombines TRBV27 with TRBJ2-1; 7 bases align to TRBD2. The germline V gene encodes CDR1 MNHEY and CDR2 SMNVEV (reference sequence). CDR3 length: 15 residues. J gave up 8 bases and V 11 bases, and 18 bases lay outside the gene matches. CDR3 DNA: TGTGCCTCAGGACTCCTAGCGGAAGCGGATCATGAGCAGTTCTTC. This gives the protein CASGLLAEADHEQFF.